One sample yielded the 22 T cell receptor beta chains listed below, sequenced in a study of OX40 agonist ivuxolimab in advanced cancers. Data came from immunoSEQ multiplex PCR; TCRdb stores just in-frame clones and leaves some out. The data show about 50,000 clones, 82% seen once. The material sequenced was CD4+ or CD8+ T cells sorted from blood, taken in a trial of the OX40 agonist ivuxolimab. The receptors were sampled from an adult with an advanced solid tumor such as melanoma, head and neck, liver or kidney cancer.

This chain connects TRBV15 to TRBJ2-6, with 11 positions matching TRBD1. CDR3 length: 16 residues. J lost 2 bases, V lost 7 bases, and 4 bases had no gene match. Germline V CDR1 and CDR2: LNHNV, YYDKDF (reference sequence). The chain's CDR3 is CATTRTGGAGANVLTF. Written as DNA, the CDR3 is TGTGCCACCACCAGGACAGGGGGCGCTGGGGCCAACGTCCTGACTTTC.

The V gene is TRBV6-5, the J gene TRBJ2-5; TRBD1 or TRBD2 may be the D gene (5 bases each). The CDR3 contains 15 residues. With 6 bases removed from V and 5 bases from J, the gap between germline ends came to 19 bases. Looked up from germline, CDR1 is MNHEY and CDR2 is SVGAGI. The CDR3 bases are TGTGCCAGCAGCATAGGGACGTACGCTGGGGAGACCCAGTACTTC. Amino acids: CASSIGTYAGETQYF.

The rearrangement joins TRBV7-9 to TRBJ2-2; D perhaps matches TRBD2 (7 bases). Germline-derived CDR1 and CDR2 are SEHNR and FQNEAQ (reference sequence). The V end was cut by 7 bases, the J end by 4 bases, with 13 bases between. This CDR3 has 14 amino acids. CDR3 protein: CASTRGAGTGELFF. The CDR3 nucleotides are TGTGCCAGCACCCGGGGGGCCGGCACCGGGGAGCTGTTTTTT.

The sample holds one count of this clone. The chain links TRBV21-1 to TRBJ2-7; TRBD1 was called by the table and not checked on the DNA. TRBV21-1 is deemed a pseudogene. This CDR3 contains 15 residues. CDR3 amino acids: CASSKSGTGSYEQYF. CDR3 DNA sequence: TGTGCCAGCAGCAAAAGCGGGACAGGCTCCTACGAGCAGTACTTC.

This chain links TRBV5-8 with TRBJ1-1; no clear D. Germline V lookup: CDR1 SGHTS, CDR2 YDEGEE. Trimming removed 5 bases at V and 5 bases at J, with 13 bases between. The CDR3 is made up of 13 amino acids. The CDR3 DNA reads as TGTGCCAGCAGTGCCCTACGGGGTACTGAAGCTTTCTTT. Its protein is CASSALRGTEAFF.

The rearrangement links TRBV9 to TRBJ2-7; perhaps TRBD1 as D (6 bases). From germline, CDR1 is SGDLS and CDR2 YYNGEE. With 3 bases removed from V and 3 bases from J, the gap between germline ends came to 13 bases. The CDR3 sequence is 14 residues long. CDR3: CASSAQGSGYEQYF. The CDR3 DNA follows: TGTGCCAGCAGCGCACAGGGTTCTGGCTACGAGCAGTACTTC.

This clone has just a few counts. The CDR3 DNA follows: TGTGCCAGCAATCCTGACAGTAAGTCGGATTCACCCCTCCACTTT. Protein: CASNPDSKSDSPLHF. The chain employs TRBV6-1 and TRBJ1-6, with D maybe TRBD1 (5 bases). The length of the CDR3 is 15 residues. The V gene's germline CDR1 is MNHNS and CDR2 SASEGT. Trimming took off 7 bases at V and 8 bases at J, with 18 bases between the two ends.

This clone was counted a few times. This sequence joins TRBV6-6 and TRBJ2-1; 10 bases agree with TRBD2. The CDR3 extends over 14 amino acids. The ends lost 6 bases at V and 9 bases at J; junction bases unmatched: 8. CDR1 and CDR2 from the germline V gene are MNHNY and SVGAGI (reference sequence). CDR3 in DNA: TGTGCCAGCAGCGACTCGGGACTAGCGATTGAGCAGTTCTTC. It is translated as CASSDSGLAIEQFF.

Worth noting for this clone: Compared with germline, one end of the junction differs, possibly owing to a read error. The chain recombines TRBV7-3 with TRBJ2-5; either TRBD1 or TRBD2 may supply D (6 bases each). Per the germline V gene, CDR1 is SGHTA and CDR2 is FQGTGA. The CDR3 sequence is 13 residues long. The chain's CDR3 is CASSLGNREALDF. CDR3 nucleotide sequence: TGTGCCAGCAGCTTGGGGAACAGGGAGGCGTTGGACTTC. The variable domain in full, completed from reference TRBV7-3 and TRBJ2-5, reads GAGVSQTPSNKVTEKGKYVELRCDPISGHTALYWYRQSLGQGPEFLIYFQGTGAADDSGLPNDRFFAVRPEGSVSTLKIQRTERGDSAVYLCASSLGNREALDFGPGTRLLVL.

The CDR3 region has the DNA TGCAGCGTTGAAATCGTGGCTTCTACGCAGTATTTT. It codes for CSVEIVASTQYF. The chain employs TRBV29-1 and TRBJ2-3, with D unresolved. CDR1 SQVTM and CDR2 ANQGSEA come from the germline V gene. With 2 bases removed from V and 8 bases from J, the gap between germline ends came to 11 bases. The CDR3 contains 12 residues.

This sequence joins TRBV18 and TRBJ1-3; 7 bases map to TRBD1. Germline CDR1 is KGHSH and CDR2 is LQKENI. The CDR3 consists of 16 residues. V was pared by 4 bases and J by 4 bases, with 10 bases of the junction left unmatched. CDR3 protein: CASSLPGGAEGNTIYF. The DNA of the CDR3 is TGTGCCAGCTCACTCCCAGGGGGGGCGGAGGGAAACACCATATATTTT.

Worth noting for this clone: Germline and junction disagree at one end, which may indicate a read error. This chain connects TRBV5-4 to TRBJ2-7; 9 bases are shared with TRBD1. Germline CDR1 reads SGHNT; CDR2 reads YYREEE (reference sequence). This CDR3 contains 15 residues. CDR3 protein: CASSQGQGTYYEQYF. DNA of the CDR3: TGCGCCAGCAGCCAAGGACAGGGGACCTACTACGAGCAGTACTTC.

The gene calls are TRBV5-6 and TRBJ2-2, with a tentative D call TRBD1 (5 bases). The germline gives CDR1 SGHDT, CDR2 YYEEEE. Between the trimmed V and J ends, which lost 4 bases and 6 bases, there was a span of 19 bases. This CDR3 contains 16 residues. The chain's CDR3 is CASSHPRASISGELFF. The CDR3 DNA reads as TGTGCCAGCAGCCATCCCAGGGCTAGTATATCCGGGGAGCTGTTTTTT.

This chain connects TRBV28 to TRBJ1-2, with D uncertain. The length of the CDR3 is 10 residues. Looked up from germline, CDR1 is MDHEN and CDR2 is SYDVKM. Trimming stripped 6 bases from V and 7 bases from J, with 6 bases between. This CDR3 reads CASSMGGYTF. The CDR3 DNA is TGTGCCAGCAGCATGGGTGGCTACACCTTC.

The chain links TRBV7-2 to TRBJ1-5; no reliable D call. The CDR3 has 14 residues. In germline, CDR1 is SGHTA, CDR2 FQGNSA. Between the trimmed V and J ends, which lost 5 bases and 3 bases, there was a span of 11 bases. The CDR3 spells CASSPGGFNQPQHF. In nucleotides, the CDR3 is TGTGCCAGCAGCCCGGGAGGCTTCAATCAGCCCCAGCATTTT.

The V gene is TRBV10-3, the J gene TRBJ2-6; D remains unclear. Germline assignment: CDR1 ENHRY and CDR2 SYGVKD. Trimming shortened V by 3 bases and J by 0 bases, and 12 bases separated the two germline ends. The CDR3 has 17 residues. CDR3 sequence reads: CAISDPGPNSGANVLTF. The CDR3 nucleotides are TGTGCCATCAGTGACCCGGGTCCTAACTCTGGGGCCAACGTCCTGACTTTC.

The genes are TRBV5-1 and TRBJ2-2, with D possibly TRBD1 on 6 matching bases. Germline values: CDR1 SGHRS, CDR2 YFSETQ. The ends were cut back, 2 bases at V and 6 bases at J, with 17 bases in the middle. There are 16 residues in the CDR3. CDR3 in amino acids: CASSFSGAGASGELFF. CDR3 DNA: TGCGCCAGCAGCTTCTCCGGTGCAGGGGCGTCCGGGGAGCTGTTTTTT. Using reference TRBV5-1 and TRBJ2-2 for the parts outside the CDR3, the full variable domain is KAGVTQTPRYLIKTRGQQVTLSCSPISGHRSVSWYQQTPGQGLQFLFEYFSETQRNKGNFPGRFSGRQFSNSRSEMNVSTLELGDSALYLCASSFSGAGASGELFFGEGSRLTVL.

This clone was picked up one time. The chain joins TRBV7-8 to TRBJ1-1; 7 nucleotides match TRBD1. Germline lookup yields CDR1 SGHVS and CDR2 FQNEAQ. This CDR3 spans 14 amino acids. With V trimmed by 4 bases and J by 4 bases, 6 bases remained unmatched. Here the CDR3 DNA reads TGTGCCAGCAGCTCCGCGACAGGGATCACTGAAGCTTTCTTT. Protein: CASSSATGITEAFF.

Only one count was recorded for this clone. The rearrangement joins TRBV5-1 to TRBJ2-4, with 7 bases fitting TRBD2. The CDR3 contains 16 residues. Germline lookup yields CDR1 SGHRS and CDR2 YFSETQ. V lost 4 bases and J lost 5; bases outside the gene matches: 12. This CDR3 is CASSLPRGTGENIQYF. For the CDR3, the DNA is TGCGCCAGCAGCCTCCCGCGGGGGACGGGGGAAAACATTCAGTACTTC.

The chain uses TRBV5-1 and TRBJ1-4; 10 nucleotides line up with TRBD1. The germline V gene encodes CDR1 SGHRS and CDR2 YFSETQ. V gave up 4 bases and J gave up 5 bases; unmatched junction bases: 2. This CDR3 comprises 14 residues. The CDR3 reads CASSGGQGNEKLFF. The DNA of the CDR3 is TGCGCCAGCAGCGGGGGACAGGGGAATGAAAAACTGTTTTTT.

This chain joins TRBV11-2 and TRBJ2-2; a possible D gene is TRBD2 (7 bases). V gave up 3 bases and J gave up 4 bases, with 12 bases separating them. In germline, CDR1 is SGHAT, CDR2 FQNNGV. The CDR3 has 15 amino acids. CDR3 residues: CASSLRAGATGELFF. The CDR3 DNA reads as TGTGCCAGCAGCTTGAGGGCGGGGGCCACCGGGGAGCTGTTTTTT.

The genes are TRBV5-1 and TRBJ2-6; D call uncertain. Trimming took off 5 bases at V and 2 bases at J, with 5 bases between the two ends. There are 13 residues in the CDR3. CDR1 SGHRS and CDR2 YFSETQ come from the germline V gene. The CDR3: CASRTPGANVLTF. CDR3 DNA: TGCGCCAGCAGAACTCCTGGGGCCAACGTCCTGACTTTC. Full variable domain (missing parts from reference TRBV5-1 and TRBJ2-6): KAGVTQTPRYLIKTRGQQVTLSCSPISGHRSVSWYQQTPGQGLQFLFEYFSETQRNKGNFPGRFSGRQFSNSRSEMNVSTLELGDSALYLCASRTPGANVLTFGAGSRLTVL.